The 3 T cell receptor beta chains reported below all come from one sample, sequenced in a study of blood T cell repertoires in COVID-19. Assay used: immunoSEQ multiplex PCR; TCRdb lists only in-frame clones, some missing. The sample carries some 120,000 clones, roughly 90% recorded once. What was sequenced was peripheral blood. The receptors were sampled from a middle-aged man with acute or convalescent COVID-19.

The chain uses TRBV5-1 and TRBJ2-7; D remains unclear. This CDR3 has 15 amino acids. CDR1 is SGHRS, CDR2 YFSETQ, per germline. The V and J ends lost 0 bases and 2 bases respectively, with 12 bases between them. This CDR3 reads CASSLDSLLAYEQYF. CDR3 DNA sequence: TGCGCCAGCAGCTTGGACAGCCTTTTGGCCTACGAGCAGTACTTC.

This chain connects TRBV27 to TRBJ2-2, with no clear D. The V gene's germline CDR1 is MNHEY and CDR2 SMNVEV (reference sequence). This CDR3 contains 12 residues. Trimming left V 4 bases short and J 5 bases short, with 5 bases between. The CDR3 here is CASSSLTGELFF. CDR3 coding DNA: TGTGCCAGCAGTTCCTTAACCGGGGAGCTGTTTTTT.

This chain uses TRBV2 with TRBJ1-2; 8 nucleotides agree with TRBD1. The J segment lost 8 bases and the V segment lost 1 base, leaving 15 bases of the junction unmatched. Germline V CDR1 and CDR2: SNHLY, FYNNEI. The length of the CDR3 is 17 residues. CDR3 sequence reads: CASSEDPLDREIRGYTF. The CDR3 bases are TGTGCCAGCAGTGAAGATCCCTTGGACAGGGAAATTCGGGGCTACACCTTC. Filled out from reference TRBV2 and TRBJ1-2, the complete variable domain reads EPEVTQTPSHQVTQMGQEVILRCVPISNHLYFYWYRQILGQKVEFLVSFYNNEISEKSEIFDDQFSVERPDGSNFTLKIRSTKLEDSAMYFCASSEDPLDREIRGYTFGSGTRLTVV.